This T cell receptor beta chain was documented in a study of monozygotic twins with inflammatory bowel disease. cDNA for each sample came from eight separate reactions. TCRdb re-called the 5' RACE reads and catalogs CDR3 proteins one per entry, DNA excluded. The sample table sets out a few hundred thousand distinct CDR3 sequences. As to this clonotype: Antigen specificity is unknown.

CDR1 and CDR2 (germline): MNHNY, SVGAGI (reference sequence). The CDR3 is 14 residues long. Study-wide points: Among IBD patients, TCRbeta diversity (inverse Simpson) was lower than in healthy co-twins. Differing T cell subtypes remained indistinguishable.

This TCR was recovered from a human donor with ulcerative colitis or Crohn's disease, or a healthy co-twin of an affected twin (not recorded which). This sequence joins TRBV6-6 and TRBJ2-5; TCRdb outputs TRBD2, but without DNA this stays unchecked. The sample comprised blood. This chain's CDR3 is CASSQGLGGETQYF.